The 20 T cell receptor beta chains below were found in one sample sequenced in a study of cytomegalovirus exposure and HLA in healthy donors. Libraries were prepared by immunoSEQ multiplex PCR; TCRdb keeps only in-frame clonotypes and omits some of them. The sample includes 95,000 to 150,000 clones, roughly 90% of them seen just once. Sequences were obtained from PBMCs. Source of these receptors: a young woman in good health and CMV-seronegative.

The chain joins TRBV11-2 to TRBJ2-7; TRBD1 matches 7 bases. This CDR3 is 16 amino acids long. V lost 0 bases to trimming and J lost 5 bases; unmatched junction nucleotides: 10. CDR1 is SGHAT, CDR2 FQNNGV, per germline. CDR3 in amino acids: CASSLDYGQGVHEQYF. Here the CDR3 DNA reads TGTGCCAGCAGCTTAGATTACGGGCAGGGGGTTCACGAGCAGTACTTC. Full variable domain (remainder filled in from reference TRBV11-2 and TRBJ2-7): EAGVAQSPRYKIIEKRQSVAFWCNPISGHATLYWYQQILGQGPKLLIQFQNNGVVDDSQLPKDRFSAERLKGVDSTLKIQPAKLEDSAVYLCASSLDYGQGVHEQYFGPGTRLTVT.

The CDR3 spells CASVYTGGQAREAFF. CDR3 bases: TGTGCCAGCGTTTACACAGGGGGTCAGGCCCGTGAAGCTTTCTTT. The chain couples TRBV7-9 to TRBJ1-1; 8 bases match TRBD1. Per germline, CDR1 SEHNR and CDR2 FQNEAQ (reference sequence). This CDR3 has 15 residues. V lost 8 bases and J lost 7; bases outside the gene matches: 15.

The chain recombines TRBV2 with TRBJ1-5, with 7 nucleotides matching TRBD1. CDR3 length: 15 residues. V lost 1 base and J lost 2; bases outside the gene matches: 2. Per the germline V gene, CDR1 is SNHLY and CDR2 is FYNNEI. CDR3 sequence: CASSEGQGGNQPQHF. In nucleotides, the CDR3 is TGTGCCAGCAGTGAAGGTCAGGGGGGCAATCAGCCCCAGCATTTT. The whole variable domain, filled in from reference TRBV2 and TRBJ1-5, reads EPEVTQTPSHQVTQMGQEVILRCVPISNHLYFYWYRQILGQKVEFLVSFYNNEISEKSEIFDDQFSVERPDGSNFTLKIRSTKLEDSAMYFCASSEGQGGNQPQHFGDGTRLSIL.

J is TRBJ2-2 and V is TRBV14; 9 bases fit TRBD2. V was clipped by 2 bases and J by 6 bases; unmatched bases: 4. This CDR3 spans 15 amino acids. Germline V lookup: CDR1 SGHDN, CDR2 FVKESK. The CDR3 DNA reads TGTGCCAGCAGCCAATCTAGCGGGGCGGCCGGGGAGCTGTTTTTT. Its protein is CASSQSSGAAGELFF.

The J gene is TRBJ2-7, the V gene TRBV21-1; the table's D gene call, TRBD2, was not cross checked with the DNA. TRBV21-1 counts as a pseudogene. The CDR3 consists of 14 residues. The CDR3 sequence is CASSKLWESYEQYF. The CDR3 bases are TGTGCCAGCAGCAAATTGTGGGAGTCCTACGAGCAGTACTTC.

The chain has TRBV9 and TRBJ1-4; D remains ambiguous. The CDR3 runs to 13 residues. The germline V gene has CDR1 SGDLS and CDR2 YYNGEE. Trimming shortened V by 3 bases and J by 8 bases, and 11 bases separated the two germline ends. For the CDR3, the DNA is TGTGCCAGCAGCGCAGGCTTGTGGGAAAAACTGTTTTTT. Its protein is CASSAGLWEKLFF. Variable domain in full (rest from reference TRBV9 and TRBJ1-4): DSGVTQTPKHLITATGQRVTLRCSPRSGDLSVYWYQQSLDQGLQFLIQYYNGEERAKGNILERFSAQQFPDLHSELNLSSLELGDSALYFCASSAGLWEKLFFGSGTQLSVL.

This chain uses TRBV18 with TRBJ2-5, with D uncertain. This CDR3 is built from 14 residues. V was clipped by 0 bases and J by 5 bases, with 10 bases between them. CDR1 and CDR2 from the germline V gene are KGHSH and LQKENI. Here the CDR3 DNA reads TGTGCCAGCTCACCACCGACTTCCCGGGAGACCCAGTACTTC. The encoded protein is CASSPPTSRETQYF.

The CDR3 coding sequence is TGTGCCAGCAGCTTAACAGTGACTAGCGTCTCGTATGAGCAGTTCTTC. Its protein product is CASSLTVTSVSYEQFF. The chain uses TRBV11-3 and TRBJ2-1, with TRBD2 identical over 8 bases. The CDR3 runs 16 residues. CDR1 SGHNT and CDR2 YENEEA come from the germline V gene. The V segment lost 2 bases and the J segment 8 bases; nucleotides outside the gene matches: 11.

Remarks on this clone: Other DNA sequences within the sample encode an identical CDR3. CDR3 in amino acids: CASSVGGQGSYEQYF. DNA of the CDR3: TGTGCCAGCAGCGTAGGGGGACAGGGGTCCTACGAGCAGTACTTC. V gene TRBV9 combines with J gene TRBJ2-7, with 10 bases that match TRBD1. The CDR3 is 15 residues long. In germline, CDR1 is SGDLS, CDR2 YYNGEE. The trim removed 0 bases at V and 1 base at J, leaving 1 base unmatched.

The chain employs TRBV5-1 and TRBJ2-3, with D perhaps TRBD1 (7 bases). CDR1 is SGHRS and CDR2 is YFSETQ in the germline V gene. With 1 base removed from V and 3 bases from J, the gap between germline ends came to 12 bases. The CDR3 sequence is 15 residues long. This CDR3 is CASSLWAGGTDTQYF. The DNA for the CDR3 is TGCGCCAGCAGCTTGTGGGCAGGGGGGACAGATACGCAGTATTTT.

V is TRBV27 and J is TRBJ2-3; tentative D call: TRBD2 (5 bases). Trimming took off 2 bases at V and 5 bases at J, with 5 bases between the two ends. The CDR3 contains 12 residues. CDR1 is MNHEY, CDR2 SMNVEV, per germline (reference sequence). The CDR3 spells CASSLEGDTQYF. The CDR3 nucleotides read TGTGCCAGCAGTTTAGAGGGAGATACGCAGTATTTT.

The V call is TRBV2, the J call TRBJ1-3; 11 bases are a match to TRBD1. The CDR3 is 14 amino acids. Germline lookup yields CDR1 SNHLY and CDR2 FYNNEI. V was pared by 6 bases and J by 6 bases, with 4 bases of the junction left unmatched. The CDR3 nucleotides are TGTGCCAGCAGCGTTGGACAGGGGGCAAACACCATATATTTT. Its protein product is CASSVGQGANTIYF.

The chain employs TRBV11-3 and TRBJ2-1; unclear D gene. V was pared by 1 base and J by 7 bases, with 5 bases between. The CDR3 is 12 amino acids. Germline V lookup: CDR1 SGHNT, CDR2 YENEEA. The CDR3 region has the DNA TGTGCCAGCAGCTTAGGGCGGAATGAGCAGTTCTTC. This encodes CASSLGRNEQFF.

The table lists this clone with a count of one. The chain employs TRBV11-3 and TRBJ2-5; D remains unclear. The CDR3 loop spans 14 amino acids. From germline, CDR1 is SGHNT and CDR2 YENEEA. The germline V and J ends were trimmed by 5 bases and 4 bases, with 14 bases remaining between them. DNA of the CDR3: TGTGCCAGCAGCCCCGCACAGATTTCAGAGACCCAGTACTTC. Residues: CASSPAQISETQYF.

J is TRBJ2-7 and V is TRBV13, with 8 bases that match TRBD2. The CDR3 runs 16 residues. Germline-derived CDR1 and CDR2 are PRHDT and FYEKMQ (reference sequence). V gave up 5 bases and J gave up 2 bases; unmatched junction bases: 11. The CDR3 region is CASSPRVAGPTYEQYF. DNA for the CDR3: TGTGCCAGCAGCCCAAGGGTAGCGGGACCTACCTACGAGCAGTACTTC.

The V and J genes are TRBV6-6 and TRBJ2-4; D is perhaps TRBD1 (6 bases). The V gene lost 5 bases and the J gene lost 4 bases, with 9 bases spanning the gap. The CDR3 is 13 residues long. CDR1 is MNHNY and CDR2 is SVGAGI in the germline V gene (reference sequence). The CDR3 spells CASSRQDKNIQYF. The CDR3 DNA reads as TGTGCCAGCAGTCGACAGGATAAAAACATTCAGTACTTC.

The chain couples TRBV5-6 to TRBJ1-2; 9 positions agree with TRBD1. The CDR3 contains 14 residues. V gave up 5 bases and J gave up 6 bases; unmatched junction bases: 8. From germline, CDR1 is SGHDT and CDR2 YYEEEE. The CDR3 DNA sequence: TGTGCCAGCAGTAACGACAGGGGGGGCAATGGCTACACCTTC. Translated: CASSNDRGGNGYTF.

The V and J genes are TRBV28 and TRBJ1-5, with 8 nucleotides matching TRBD1. The germline V gene encodes CDR1 MDHEN and CDR2 SYDVKM. Unmatched junction bases numbered 1, after V lost 6 bases and J lost 3 bases. This CDR3 is 13 amino acids long. CDR3 nucleotide sequence: TGTGCCAGCAGGGGACAGGTCAATCAGCCCCAGCATTTT. Residues: CASRGQVNQPQHF.

V is TRBV28 and J is TRBJ2-1, with D perhaps matching TRBD2 (5 bases). The V and J ends lost 6 bases and 1 base respectively, with 13 bases between them. CDR3 length: 15 amino acids. The germline V gene has CDR1 MDHEN and CDR2 SYDVKM. The CDR3 DNA reads TGTGCCAGCAGCCCAGGCGGGCCTTCCTACAATGAGCAGTTCTTC. Residues: CASSPGGPSYNEQFF.

The chain joins TRBV27 to TRBJ2-4; tentatively, D is TRBD2 (7 bases). Per germline, CDR1 MNHEY and CDR2 SMNVEV (reference sequence). The CDR3 extends over 15 amino acids. V lost 7 bases and J 3 bases, leaving 16 bases between the germline ends. The chain's CDR3 is CASKKGGLGKNIQYF. For the CDR3, the DNA is TGTGCCAGCAAGAAGGGGGGGCTGGGCAAAAACATTCAGTACTTC.